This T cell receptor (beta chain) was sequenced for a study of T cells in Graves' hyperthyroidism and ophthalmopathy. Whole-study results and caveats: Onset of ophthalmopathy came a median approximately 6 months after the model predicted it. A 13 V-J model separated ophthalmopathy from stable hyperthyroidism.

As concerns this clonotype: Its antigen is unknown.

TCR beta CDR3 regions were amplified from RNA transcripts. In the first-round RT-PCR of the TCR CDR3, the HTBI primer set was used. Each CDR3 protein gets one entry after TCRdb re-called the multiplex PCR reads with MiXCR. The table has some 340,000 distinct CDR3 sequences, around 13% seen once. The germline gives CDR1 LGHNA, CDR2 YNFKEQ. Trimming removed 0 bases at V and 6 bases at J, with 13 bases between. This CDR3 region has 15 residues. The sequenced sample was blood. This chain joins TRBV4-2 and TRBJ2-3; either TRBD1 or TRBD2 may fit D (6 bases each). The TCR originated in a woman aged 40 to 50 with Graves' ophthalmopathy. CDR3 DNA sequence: TGTGCCAGCAGCCAAGATTTACGGAGGGGGGATACGCAGTATTTT. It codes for CASSQDLRRGDTQYF.